This is a list of T cell receptor beta chains from one sample in a study of beta chain features in type 1 diabetes. Sequencing was performed with immunoSEQ multiplex PCR; in TCRdb, only in-frame clones are kept and a portion is missing. This table has about half a million clones, around 28% appearing once. Input material: naive CD4+ T cells from blood. The origin of the receptors is a man aged 18 to 30 in good health. The CDR3 runs from the conserved cysteine through the conserved F or W. The D gene is left open where the match is weak. Clone sizes are given selectively: once, few, many, or a class where the clone is expanded.

clone size: few
J gene: TRBJ2-5
D gene: TRBD2
V gene: TRBV5-1
CDR3 DNA: TGCGCCAGCAGCTTTGGGACTAGCATTGGCGAGACCCAGTACTTC
CDR3 protein: CASSFGTSIGETQYF

clone size: few
J gene: TRBJ2-1
D gene: -
V gene: TRBV9
CDR3 DNA: TGTGCCAGCAGCTCTTCCCCCGGGGGTAATGAGCAGTTCTTC
CDR3 protein: CASSSSPGGNEQFF

clone size: -
J gene: TRBJ2-5
D gene: TRBD1
V gene: TRBV5-4
CDR3 DNA: TGTGCCAGCAGCCCGACCGGGACAGGGGGCTTCGGAGAGACCCAGTACTTC
CDR3 protein: CASSPTGTGGFGETQYF

clone size: -
J gene: TRBJ2-7
D gene: -
V gene: TRBV25-1
CDR3 DNA: TGTGCCAGCAGTAACTACGGGACAAGCTACGAGCAGTACTTC
CDR3 protein: CASSNYGTSYEQYF

clone size: -
J gene: TRBJ2-7
D gene: -
V gene: TRBV21-1
CDR3 DNA: TGTGCCAGCAGCAAAGCTCCCGTCGAGCAGTACTTC
CDR3 protein: CASSKAPVEQYF

clone size: once
J gene: TRBJ1-1
D gene: -
V gene: TRBV5-1
CDR3 DNA: TGCGCCAGCAGCTTTACAGTGAACACTGAAGCTTTCTTT
CDR3 protein: CASSFTVNTEAFF

clone size: -
J gene: TRBJ2-5
D gene: -
V gene: TRBV28
CDR3 DNA: TGTGCCAGCAGTTTGGACAGCCAAGAGACCCAGTACTTC
CDR3 protein: CASSLDSQETQYF

clone size: few
J gene: TRBJ1-1
D gene: -
V gene: TRBV29-1
CDR3 DNA: TGCAGCGTTGCGGCCAGAATGAACACTGAAGCTTTCTTT
CDR3 protein: CSVAARMNTEAFF

clone size: -
J gene: TRBJ2-4
D gene: -
V gene: TRBV30
CDR3 DNA: TGTGCCTGGAGTGTACCAGGCCAAAACATTCAGTACTTC
CDR3 protein: CAWSVPGQNIQYF

clone size: -
J gene: TRBJ2-7
D gene: -
V gene: TRBV25-1
CDR3 DNA: TGTGCCAGCAGTGGCCGTAGTTACGAGCAGTACTTC
CDR3 protein: CASSGRSYEQYF

clone size: -
J gene: TRBJ2-3
D gene: -
V gene: TRBV7-2
CDR3 DNA: TGTGCCAGCAGCTTCGGGACAGATACGCAGTATTTT
CDR3 protein: CASSFGTDTQYF

clone size: -
J gene: TRBJ2-4
D gene: -
V gene: TRBV7-9
CDR3 DNA: TGTGCCATTGTACTTTTGGACATTCAGTACTTC
CDR3 protein: CAIVLLDIQYF

clone size: -
J gene: TRBJ2-3
D gene: TRBD2
V gene: TRBV2
CDR3 DNA: TGTGCCAGCAGCCTCAAGCGGGAGGCGTATTTT
CDR3 protein: CASSLKREAYF

clone size: few
J gene: TRBJ2-3
D gene: -
V gene: TRBV2
CDR3 DNA: TGTGCCAGCAGTCCCGACGGATACACAGATACGCAGTATTTT
CDR3 protein: CASSPDGYTDTQYF

clone size: few
J gene: TRBJ1-4
D gene: -
V gene: TRBV5-4
CDR3 DNA: TGTGCCAGCAGCAACAGGCCAACTAATGAAAAACTGTTTTTT
CDR3 protein: CASSNRPTNEKLFF

clone size: few
J gene: TRBJ2-7
D gene: -
V gene: TRBV18
CDR3 DNA: TGTGCCAGCTCACCTTTCGGCGTCCCCGGCGAGCAGTACTTC
CDR3 protein: CASSPFGVPGEQYF

clone size: few
J gene: TRBJ1-2
D gene: -
V gene: TRBV15
CDR3 DNA: TGTGCCACCAGCAGGACTTCTACTGCGAGCTATGGCTACACCTTC
CDR3 protein: CATSRTSTASYGYTF

clone size: -
J gene: TRBJ2-1
D gene: -
V gene: TRBV9
CDR3 DNA: TGTGCCAGCAGCCCGAGGTGGCAGGGAGGTTATAAGAGTGAGCAGTTCTTC
CDR3 protein: CASSPRWQGGYKSEQFF

clone size: -
J gene: TRBJ2-5
D gene: TRBD2
V gene: TRBV4-1
CDR3 DNA: TGCGCCAGCAGCCAAGATGGGGCGGGGAGGGCCCAGTACTTC
CDR3 protein: CASSQDGAGRAQYF

clone size: few
J gene: TRBJ1-2
D gene: TRBD1
V gene: TRBV18
CDR3 DNA: TGTGCCAGCTCACCACCGGACAGGCCTCTTGGCTACACCTTC
CDR3 protein: CASSPPDRPLGYTF

clone size: few
J gene: TRBJ2-3
D gene: -
V gene: TRBV30
CDR3 DNA: TGTGCCTGGGGGCCGGGGACAGATACGCAGTATTTT
CDR3 protein: CAWGPGTDTQYF

clone size: few
J gene: TRBJ2-3
D gene: -
V gene: TRBV25-1
CDR3 DNA: TGTGCCAGCAGTGGGCGCACAGATACGCAGTATTTT
CDR3 protein: CASSGRTDTQYF

clone size: few
J gene: TRBJ2-3
D gene: -
V gene: TRBV29-1
CDR3 DNA: TGCAGCGTACGGACCAGCACAGATACGCAGTATTTT
CDR3 protein: CSVRTSTDTQYF

clone size: -
J gene: TRBJ2-7
D gene: -
V gene: TRBV2
CDR3 DNA: TGTGCCAGCAGTGATCCCGGTAACTACGAGCAGTACTTC
CDR3 protein: CASSDPGNYEQYF

clone size: few
J gene: TRBJ1-1
D gene: TRBD1
V gene: TRBV2
CDR3 DNA: TGTGCCAGCAGTGAAGTCTATTCCGGGACAGGGGGTGAAGCTTTCTTT
CDR3 protein: CASSEVYSGTGGEAFF

clone size: few
J gene: TRBJ2-5
D gene: -
V gene: TRBV25-1
CDR3 DNA: TGTGCCAGCAGTGCTCCCAGGTACCAAGAGACCCAGTACTTC
CDR3 protein: CASSAPRYQETQYF

clone size: -
J gene: TRBJ2-7
D gene: -
V gene: TRBV28
CDR3 DNA: TGTGCCAGCAGGCCGTGGGGCGAAGGAGCTTCCTACGAGCAGTACTTC
CDR3 protein: CASRPWGEGASYEQYF

clone size: few
J gene: TRBJ1-2
D gene: -
V gene: TRBV7-9
CDR3 DNA: TGTGCCAGCAGCTTAGCTCGGGGATCCGCCTATGGCTACACCTTC
CDR3 protein: CASSLARGSAYGYTF

clone size: -
J gene: TRBJ2-5
D gene: TRBD2
V gene: TRBV6-6
CDR3 DNA: TGTGCCAGCGATGGTGGGAGGGGATATAGAGAGACCCAGTACTTC
CDR3 protein: CASDGGRGYRETQYF

clone size: -
J gene: TRBJ2-5
D gene: -
V gene: TRBV18
CDR3 DNA: TGTGCCAGCTCACCTGGGAATGAGGAGACCCAGTACTTC
CDR3 protein: CASSPGNEETQYF

clone size: -
J gene: TRBJ1-5
D gene: -
V gene: TRBV28
CDR3 DNA: TGTGCCAGCAGTTTGGGTATGTTTCAGCCCCAGCATTTT
CDR3 protein: CASSLGMFQPQHF

clone size: few
J gene: TRBJ2-3
D gene: -
V gene: TRBV30
CDR3 DNA: TGTGCCTGGAGTGGCCCCGGGCGGGAGCAGTATTTT
CDR3 protein: CAWSGPGREQYF

clone size: once
J gene: TRBJ2-7
D gene: -
V gene: TRBV18
CDR3 DNA: TGTGCCAGCTCAACCCCGAGGGACGCAGCCTACGAGCAGTACTTC
CDR3 protein: CASSTPRDAAYEQYF

clone size: -
J gene: TRBJ2-7
D gene: -
V gene: TRBV27
CDR3 DNA: TGTGCCAGCAGTTTAAGCCGATTAGCGTCCTACGAGCAGTACTTC
CDR3 protein: CASSLSRLASYEQYF

clone size: once
J gene: TRBJ1-2
D gene: -
V gene: TRBV7-2
CDR3 DNA: TGTGCCAGCAGCACAGACCAGGGTCCTAACTATGGCTACACCTTC
CDR3 protein: CASSTDQGPNYGYTF

clone size: -
J gene: TRBJ2-1
D gene: TRBD2
V gene: TRBV2
CDR3 DNA: TGTGCCAGCCTACTAGCGGGAGCGGGTAATGAGCAGTTCTTC
CDR3 protein: CASLLAGAGNEQFF

clone size: -
J gene: TRBJ2-1
D gene: -
V gene: TRBV9
CDR3 DNA: TGTGCCAGCAGCCAATCAGGGGTCCTCTCCTACAATGAGCAGTTCTTC
CDR3 protein: CASSQSGVLSYNEQFF

clone size: few
J gene: TRBJ2-7
D gene: -
V gene: TRBV29-1
CDR3 DNA: TGCAGCGTTGAAGTTGGAGGGAACGAGCAGTACTTC
CDR3 protein: CSVEVGGNEQYF

clone size: few
J gene: TRBJ2-5
D gene: -
V gene: TRBV9
CDR3 DNA: TGTGCCAGCAGCGTAGCACAGGGAGGCGAGACCCAGTACTTC
CDR3 protein: CASSVAQGGETQYF